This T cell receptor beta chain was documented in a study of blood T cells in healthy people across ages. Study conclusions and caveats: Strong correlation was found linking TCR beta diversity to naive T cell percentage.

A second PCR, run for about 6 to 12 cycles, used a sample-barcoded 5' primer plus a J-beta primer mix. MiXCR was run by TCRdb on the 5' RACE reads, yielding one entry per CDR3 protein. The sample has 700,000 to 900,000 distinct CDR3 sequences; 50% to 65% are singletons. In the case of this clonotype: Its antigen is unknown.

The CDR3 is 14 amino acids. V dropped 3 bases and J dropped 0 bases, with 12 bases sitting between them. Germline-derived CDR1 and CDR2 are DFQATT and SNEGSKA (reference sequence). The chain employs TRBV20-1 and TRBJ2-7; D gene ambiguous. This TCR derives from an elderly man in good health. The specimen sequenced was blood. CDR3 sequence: CSARRTFSSYEQYF. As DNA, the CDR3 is TGCAGTGCTAGGCGTACTTTCAGCTCCTACGAGCAGTACTTC.